This TCR beta chain was captured in a study of T cells in placental villitis. With respect to the entire study: The study compared placental TCR-beta repertoires across villitis of unknown etiology, gestational-age-matched unaffected controls, and infectious villitis to test an allograft-versus-infection hypothesis. Study-level results and caveats: CMV-specific clone frequencies were higher in infectious CMV cases than in villitis of unknown etiology (approximately 0.01 vs 0.00094), which did not differ from controls. Paraffin blocks contained small amounts of decidua, so some captured T cells, especially in controls, may have been decidual rather than villous infiltrates. Sequencing bulk tissue made it impossible to distinguish helper, regulatory or cytotoxic T cells or to tell maternal from fetal T cells, and the approach excluded gamma-delta receptors.

Five infectious villitis placentae, four with confirmed cytomegalovirus and one with Toxoplasma gondii, were included and were not matched to other groups. The mothers in the infectious villitis group were younger, carried smaller fetuses, and either delivered preterm or experienced intrauterine demise in two cases. After delivery, placentae were collected and subjected to gross and histological evaluation prior to the selection of archival tissue. Five 10-micron scrolls were cut from each FFPE block, and DNA was isolated using the AllPrep DNA/RNA FFPE Tissue kit. NanoDrop was used to check DNA concentration and purity, and a Bioanalyzer was used to assess RNA quality. Including the terminal cysteine and phenylalanine, the CDR3 comprises 15 residues. Left in the record is the CDR3 DNA by itself, 45 bases read in frame from the first base. Reading the germline V gene gives CDR1 SGHTA and CDR2 FQGNSA. Deletion took 6 bases off V and 5 bases off J, with a span of 18 bases between the germline ends.

Using the immunoSEQ v4 bias-controlled multiplex PCR assay, run blinded to group allocation, TCR-beta CDR3 regions were amplified from genomic DNA. Reference gene primers were added alongside TCR-beta primers to estimate nucleated cell and T cell quantities per sample. Sequencing of the libraries was performed on an Illumina MiSeq with a 100-cycle paired-end protocol. The original methods were these. Diversity and richness were calculated in immunoSEQ Analyzer software; richness by iChao1, clonality based on Pielou evenness and Shannon diversity (0-1, higher means less diverse). CDR3 amino acid sequences together with their V/J genes were searched in VDJdb for CMV, EBV and influenza A specificities using confidence 3 and substitution 2. TCR-beta amino acid clonotype overlap between villitis of unknown etiology, infectious villitis and control repertoires was assessed with the Morisita-Horn index. TCRdb obtained this table from immuneACCESS and retained in-frame rearrangements with V and J assigned. These tables miss some clones; where compared with another copy, unresolved V genes account for less than half of the shortfall, and the remainder is unexplained. The D gene and trimming were derived from the DNA, and the V and J assignments and clone size from that table. Recorded for this sample are several thousand clones; over 75% of them occurred a single time. The ten largest clones represent around 8.6% of the sample.

Comments on this clone: Its antigen remains undetermined. No base quality information exists; no much larger clone differs at one position.

The sequence came from a human patient with infectious villitis; the placental T cells may come from both mother and fetus. The source material was placental tissue containing maternal and fetal cells. The sequence joins TRBV7-2 to TRBJ2-3; the D region possibly corresponds to TRBD2 (7 bases align). CDR3 loop: CASRRQAGGVDTQYF. Here is the DNA: TGTGCCAGCAGGAGACAGGCTGGGGGGGTAGATACGCAGTATTTT.